The 2 T cell receptor beta chains given below trace back to one sample, sequenced in a study of blood T cell repertoires in COVID-19. Assay used: immunoSEQ multiplex PCR; TCRdb lists only in-frame clones, some missing. The repertoire holds tens of thousands of clones, with more than 75% as singletons. The sequencing input was peripheral blood. These receptors were taken from a human donor with acute or convalescent COVID-19. The donor label of this sample is uncertain.

The chain links TRBV6-2 or TRBV6-3 to TRBJ2-5; 8 positions agree with TRBD1. CDR1 and CDR2 (germline): MNHEY, SVGEGT. V was clipped by 5 bases and J by 5 bases; unmatched bases: 7. CDR3 size: 14 residues. In DNA form, the CDR3 reads TGTGCCAGCAGTCGGTCAGGGGGCGCGGAGACCCAGTACTTC. Its translation: CASSRSGGAETQYF.

This chain links TRBV2 with TRBJ1-1; D is unclear. The CDR3 consists of 14 residues. V lost 5 bases and J 1 base, leaving 11 bases between the germline ends. Germline V gene lookup returns CDR1 SNHLY and CDR2 FYNNEI. Written as DNA, the CDR3 is TGTGCCAGCAGTCCGGGGTCGGGGAACACTGAAGCTTTCTTT. Translation gives CASSPGSGNTEAFF. Full variable domain (remainder filled in from reference TRBV2 and TRBJ1-1): EPEVTQTPSHQVTQMGQEVILRCVPISNHLYFYWYRQILGQKVEFLVSFYNNEISEKSEIFDDQFSVERPDGSNFTLKIRSTKLEDSAMYFCASSPGSGNTEAFFGQGTRLTVV.